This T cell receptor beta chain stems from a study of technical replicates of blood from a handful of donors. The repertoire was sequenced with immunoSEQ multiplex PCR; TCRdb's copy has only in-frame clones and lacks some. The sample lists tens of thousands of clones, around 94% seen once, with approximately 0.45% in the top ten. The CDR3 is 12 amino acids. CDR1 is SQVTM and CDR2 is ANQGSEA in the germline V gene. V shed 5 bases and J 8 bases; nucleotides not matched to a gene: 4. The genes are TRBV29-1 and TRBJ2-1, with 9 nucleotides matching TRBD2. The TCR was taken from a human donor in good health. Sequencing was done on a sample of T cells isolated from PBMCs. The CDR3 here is CSVPLAGHEQFF. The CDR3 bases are TGCAGCGTTCCCCTAGCGGGACATGAGCAGTTCTTC.